In this sample, the clone carrying this T cell receptor (beta chain) turned up a few times. The antigen is not known. This CDR3 has 15 residues. Germline-derived CDR1 and CDR2 are SGHTA and FQGNSA. Trimming at V came to 3 bases and at J to 4 bases, leaving 7 bases not matched to a gene. RNA transcripts provided the template for amplifying TCR beta CDR3 regions. The authors performed first-round RT-PCR with HTBI primers and then a second-round multiplex PCR. TCRdb called the multiplex PCR reads again in MiXCR, with one record for every CDR3 protein. The sample includes 740,000 or so distinct CDR3 sequences, approximately 40% of them seen just once. The data were obtained in a study of Graves' ophthalmopathy and Graves' hyperthyroidism. Points from the study as a whole: The blood repertoire also included most expanded thyroid clonotypes above 0.001 frequency.

Material for sequencing was peripheral blood. This receptor was identified in an adult man with Graves' ophthalmopathy. This chain links TRBV7-2 with TRBJ2-5; TRBD2 agrees at 8 bases. DNA for the CDR3: TGTGCCAGCAGCTTGGTTGGTAGCGGGGCAGAGACCCAGTACTTC. This gives the protein CASSLVGSGAETQYF.